Sequencing of this TCR beta chain was carried out in a study of PD-1 blockade in classical Hodgkin lymphoma. Exposure to brentuximab vedotin varied, and each patient had relapsed following autologous stem cell transplantation. Between the trimmed V and J ends, which lost 6 bases and 8 bases, there was a span of 16 bases. This CDR3 is built from 12 residues. The V gene's germline CDR1 is GTSNPN and CDR2 SVGIG (reference sequence). The repertoire was sequenced with immunoSEQ multiplex PCR; TCRdb's copy has only in-frame clones and lacks some. The table shows over 10,000 clones, with about four fifths occurring only once.

This TCR was sampled from a human donor with classical Hodgkin lymphoma. The sample was peripheral blood mononuclear cells (PBMCs), taken at baseline. The J gene is TRBJ1-2, the V gene TRBV30, with a possible D match to TRBD1 (6 bases). CDR3 protein: CACAPVGAGYTF. For the CDR3, the DNA is TGTGCCTGCGCCCCGGTGGGGGCGGGCTACACCTTC.